This entry lists 27 T cell receptor beta chains sequenced from one sample in a study of cytomegalovirus exposure and HLA in healthy donors. The method was immunoSEQ multiplex PCR; TCRdb's version includes in-frame clones alone and lacks a portion of them. The sample includes 100,000 to 150,000 clones, roughly nine tenths of them seen just once. The material sequenced was PBMCs. Receptors were obtained from a woman aged 18-29 years in good health and CMV-seronegative.

This sequence joins TRBV5-1 and TRBJ1-1; perhaps TRBD1 as D (6 bases). CDR3 length: 15 amino acids. Germline V gives CDR1 SGHRS, CDR2 YFSETQ. Trimming shortened V by 4 bases and J by 0 bases, and 13 bases separated the two germline ends. CDR3 in amino acids: CASSLMDRVNTEAFF. Written as DNA, the CDR3 is TGCGCCAGCAGCCTGATGGACAGAGTGAACACTGAAGCTTTCTTT. The whole variable domain, filled in from reference TRBV5-1 and TRBJ1-1, reads KAGVTQTPRYLIKTRGQQVTLSCSPISGHRSVSWYQQTPGQGLQFLFEYFSETQRNKGNFPGRFSGRQFSNSRSEMNVSTLELGDSALYLCASSLMDRVNTEAFFGQGTRLTVV.

J is TRBJ2-2 and V is TRBV18, with 8 bases aligning to TRBD1. The trim removed 5 bases at V and 5 bases at J, leaving 13 bases unmatched. The CDR3 length is 17 residues. Germline loops: CDR1 KGHSH, CDR2 LQKENI. Here the CDR3 DNA reads TGTGCCAGCTCATCCACCACTCAGGGGGCTGATACCGGGGAGCTGTTTTTT. It specifies CASSSTTQGADTGELFF.

This clone showed up just once. The chain recombines TRBV10-3 with TRBJ1-1, with 7 bases that match TRBD1. The CDR3 spans 13 residues. V lost 7 bases to trimming and J lost 3 bases; unmatched junction nucleotides: 5. CDR1 and CDR2 (germline): ENHRY, SYGVKD. The CDR3: CAITTGADTEAFF. CDR3 DNA: TGTGCCATCACAACAGGGGCAGACACTGAAGCTTTCTTT.

The gene calls are TRBV7-9 and TRBJ1-1; perhaps TRBD1 as D (5 bases). This CDR3 has 14 amino acids. Germline values: CDR1 SEHNR, CDR2 FQNEAQ (reference sequence). V was cut by 3 bases and J by 3 bases, with 11 bases left in between. The CDR3 spells CASSFQGRDTEAFF. DNA of the CDR3: TGTGCCAGCAGCTTCCAGGGCAGGGACACTGAAGCTTTCTTT.

The chain couples TRBV5-1 to TRBJ1-1; D not certain. The V gene's germline CDR1 is SGHRS and CDR2 YFSETQ. Trimming took off 2 bases at V and 4 bases at J, with 9 bases between the two ends. The CDR3 consists of 13 residues. The CDR3 here is CASSLMSGTEAFF. CDR3 bases: TGCGCCAGCAGCTTAATGTCGGGCACTGAAGCTTTCTTT.

V gene TRBV7-2 combines with J gene TRBJ2-7; D is perhaps TRBD2 (7 bases). Trimming stripped 5 bases from V and 2 bases from J, with 13 bases between. CDR1 and CDR2 (germline): SGHTA, FQGNSA. The CDR3 covers 14 residues. The CDR3 loop is CASSPAGGPYEQYF. The CDR3 DNA reads as TGTGCCAGCAGCCCCGCCGGGGGGCCCTACGAGCAGTACTTC.

The DNA for the CDR3 is TGTGCCATCAGCCCCGGGACAGGACGAGAGACCCAGTACTTC. It encodes CAISPGTGRETQYF. The chain has TRBV10-3 and TRBJ2-5; 8 positions agree with TRBD1. Germline V CDR1 and CDR2: ENHRY, SYGVKD. Trimming cost V 6 bases and J 4 bases; bases outside gene matches: 7. The length of the CDR3 is 14 residues.

The chain uses TRBV7-3 and TRBJ2-5; 9 nucleotides match TRBD2. V gave up 4 bases and J gave up 1 base; unmatched junction bases: 7. The CDR3 loop spans 16 amino acids. Germline V gene sequence: CDR1 SGHTA, CDR2 FQGTGA. The CDR3 loop reads CASSWGLAGSQETQYF. The CDR3 coding sequence is TGTGCCAGCAGCTGGGGCCTAGCGGGGTCCCAAGAGACCCAGTACTTC.

This chain connects TRBV7-3 to TRBJ2-2; 11 bases are a match to TRBD2. This CDR3 is 15 amino acids long. Germline V gives CDR1 SGHTA, CDR2 FQGTGA. V lost 4 bases and J lost 4; bases outside the gene matches: 2. CDR3 region: CASSSGTSGTGELFF. CDR3 coding DNA: TGTGCCAGCAGCTCCGGGACTAGCGGCACCGGGGAGCTGTTTTTT.

The chain is built from TRBV10-3 and TRBJ1-2; D gene unclear. Germline CDR1 ENHRY, CDR2 SYGVKD. CDR3 length: 14 amino acids. V lost 6 bases to trimming and J lost 0 bases, with 11 bases between them. The DNA for the CDR3 is TGTGCCATCAGAGACACGAGAGCTAACTATGGCTACACCTTC. Encoded protein: CAIRDTRANYGYTF.

This chain connects TRBV6-7 to TRBJ2-5, with 10 bases that match TRBD1. TRBV6-7 is an ORF, with its function uncertain. V dropped 5 bases and J dropped 3; count of bases not matched to a gene: 6. The CDR3 extends over 15 amino acids. The DNA for the CDR3 is TGTGCCAGCAGTCTGGGACAGGGGTTTGAAGAGACCCAGTACTTC. It translates to CASSLGQGFEETQYF.

This clone was observed once. The rearrangement uses TRBV27 and TRBJ1-3, with a weak D call TRBD1 (5 bases). Looked up from germline, CDR1 is MNHEY and CDR2 is SMNVEV (reference sequence). This CDR3 spans 16 amino acids. V lost 4 bases and J 7 bases, leaving 20 bases between the germline ends. CDR3 sequence: CASSSLNRSWGNTIYF. In DNA, the CDR3 is TGTGCCAGCAGTTCCCTTAACAGGTCCTGGGGCAACACCATATATTTT.

CDR3 in DNA: TGTGCCAGCAGCTACCGACATGCCGGGACAGGGACCTACAATGAGCAGTTCTTC. This gives the protein CASSYRHAGTGTYNEQFF. J is TRBJ2-1 and V is TRBV7-8; 9 bases map to TRBD1. The CDR3 loop spans 18 amino acids. V shed 4 bases, J shed 2 bases, and the junction held 12 bases outside the gene matches. Germline V gene sequence: CDR1 SGHVS, CDR2 FQNEAQ.

CDR3 amino acids: CASSLTVGVGYTF. The DNA for the CDR3 is TGTGCCAGCAGCTTGACTGTAGGGGTTGGCTACACCTTC. The V gene is TRBV5-5, the J gene TRBJ1-2; D possibly corresponds to TRBD1 (5 bases). This CDR3 contains 13 residues. Germline loops: CDR1 SGHKS, CDR2 YYEKEE (reference sequence). The V gene lost 1 base and the J gene lost 7 bases, with 11 bases spanning the gap.

The chain has TRBV2 and TRBJ1-2; D gene ambiguous. The CDR3 covers 13 residues. V was trimmed by 0 bases and J by 7 bases, leaving 9 bases between them. CDR1 SNHLY and CDR2 FYNNEI come from the germline V gene. The CDR3 spells CASSEAQWSGYTF. Written as DNA, the CDR3 is TGTGCCAGCAGTGAAGCGCAGTGGTCTGGCTACACCTTC.

V usage is TRBV5-1 and J usage is TRBJ1-4; TRBD1 matches 10 bases. Germline trimming cut 4 bases from V and 7 bases from J; bases unmatched to any gene: 4. CDR1 and CDR2 (germline): SGHRS, YFSETQ. This CDR3 comprises 14 residues. CDR3 in DNA: TGCGCCAGCAGCCAGACAGGGGGCAGTGAAAAACTGTTTTTT. Its protein is CASSQTGGSEKLFF.

The V call is TRBV7-2, the J call TRBJ2-3; 7 bases agree with TRBD2. V dropped 5 bases and J dropped 2; count of bases not matched to a gene: 4. CDR1 and CDR2 from the germline V gene are SGHTA and FQGNSA. The CDR3 totals 14 residues. CDR3 nucleotide sequence: TGTGCCAGCAGCACGGGACTACACACAGATACGCAGTATTTT. Translating it yields CASSTGLHTDTQYF.

The genes are TRBV4-1 and TRBJ1-4, with a weak D call TRBD1 (5 bases). The germline CDR1 and CDR2 sequences are MGHRA and YSYEKL. The CDR3 spans 19 residues. Trimming took 0 bases from V and 0 from J, leaving 17 bases between them. The CDR3 region is CASSQDRQYPPPTNEKLFF. CDR3 in DNA: TGCGCCAGCAGCCAAGATCGACAGTACCCCCCCCCAACTAATGAAAAACTGTTTTTT.

The V gene is TRBV27, the J gene TRBJ2-5; D is unclear. In germline, CDR1 is MNHEY, CDR2 SMNVEV (reference sequence). The CDR3 contains 14 residues. V was pared by 2 bases and J by 5 bases, with 12 bases between. The CDR3 loop is CASSLGASRETQYF. The CDR3 bases are TGTGCCAGCAGTTTAGGTGCTAGTCGGGAGACCCAGTACTTC.

The V and J genes are TRBV19 and TRBJ2-7; a possible D gene is TRBD1 (5 bases). Germline V gene data show CDR1 as LNHDA and CDR2 as SQIVND (reference sequence). This CDR3 region has 14 residues. Trimming cost V 10 bases and J 4 bases, with 20 bases left between them. This chain's CDR3 is CATPRAKGDYEQYF. CDR3 bases: TGTGCCACCCCCAGGGCCAAAGGAGATTACGAGCAGTACTTC.

This chain joins TRBV2 and TRBJ1-2; 10 positions match TRBD1. J lost 7 bases, V lost 7 bases, and 15 bases had no gene match. The CDR3 is 16 residues long. Germline V gene lookup returns CDR1 SNHLY and CDR2 FYNNEI. The CDR3 bases are TGTGCCAGCAACCTCCCGACCGGGACAGGGGAGGCTGGCTACACCTTC. The encoded protein is CASNLPTGTGEAGYTF.

The CDR3 spells CASSLVPPGLVADTQYF. CDR3 nucleotide sequence: TGCGCCAGCAGCTTGGTACCCCCGGGACTAGTAGCGGATACGCAGTATTTT. V gene TRBV5-1 combines with J gene TRBJ2-3; the match to TRBD2 covers 8 bases. Trimming cost V 0 bases and J 6 bases; bases outside gene matches: 12. The CDR3 runs to 17 residues. Germline lookup yields CDR1 SGHRS and CDR2 YFSETQ. The full variable domain, rest sourced from reference TRBV5-1 and TRBJ2-3, is KAGVTQTPRYLIKTRGQQVTLSCSPISGHRSVSWYQQTPGQGLQFLFEYFSETQRNKGNFPGRFSGRQFSNSRSEMNVSTLELGDSALYLCASSLVPPGLVADTQYFGPGTRLTVL.

The chain links TRBV5-1 to TRBJ2-3, with TRBD2 matching over 8 bases. CDR3 length: 15 residues. J was trimmed by 0 bases and V by 4 bases; bases with no gene match: 4. Germline V gene sequence: CDR1 SGHRS, CDR2 YFSETQ. The CDR3 is CASSPIAGSTDTQYF. CDR3 DNA sequence: TGCGCCAGCAGCCCTATAGCGGGGAGCACAGATACGCAGTATTTT.

The genes are TRBV5-1 and TRBJ1-1, with 7 positions matching TRBD1. Germline lookup yields CDR1 SGHRS and CDR2 YFSETQ. The length of the CDR3 is 16 residues. The V segment lost 4 bases and the J segment 1 base; nucleotides outside the gene matches: 10. The CDR3 protein is CASSPLVGQANTEAFF. The CDR3 DNA is TGCGCCAGCAGCCCCTTGGTCGGACAGGCGAACACTGAAGCTTTCTTT.

This clone was seen a single time. V is TRBV6-5 and J is TRBJ2-1; D not certain. This CDR3 contains 12 residues. Germline V gene sequence: CDR1 MNHEY, CDR2 SVGAGI. Trimming removed 5 bases from V and 3 bases from J, with 5 bases in between. This CDR3 reads CASSPNYNEQFF. The CDR3 coding sequence is TGTGCCAGCAGTCCTAACTACAATGAGCAGTTCTTC.

The gene calls are TRBV2 and TRBJ2-6; possibly TRBD1 for D (6 bases). The CDR3 extends over 15 amino acids. Germline V gives CDR1 SNHLY, CDR2 FYNNEI. V shed 7 bases and J shed 2 bases, with 12 bases lying between them. CDR3 DNA sequence: TGTGCCAGCAACCTACAGGGTGCTGGGGCCAACGTCCTGACTTTC. As protein: CASNLQGAGANVLTF.

The chain recombines TRBV5-6 with TRBJ2-7; 8 nucleotides align to TRBD1. CDR3 length: 14 amino acids. Looked up from germline, CDR1 is SGHDT and CDR2 is YYEEEE. The V gene end was trimmed by 3 bases and the J gene end by 7 bases; junction bases not matched to a gene: 9. The CDR3 is CASSSLRQGREQYF. The CDR3 nucleotides are TGTGCCAGCAGCTCGTTAAGACAGGGGAGGGAGCAGTACTTC.